Listed here are 20 T cell receptor beta chains from one sample, sequenced in a study of Ad26.COV2.S vaccination and SARS-CoV-2 variants. Treatment given: over 15 received Ad26.COV2.S at low or high dose, single or two shots; several received placebo; per-sample allocation not given. It was on day 63 after the first vaccine or placebo injection that samples were taken. The data were produced by immunoSEQ multiplex PCR, yet TCRdb's version contains in-frame clones alone and is incomplete. Of over 400,000 clones detected, 80% to 90% appear once; the ten largest clones hold approximately 2.5%. Sequenced material: peripheral blood, taken in a trial of Ad26.COV2.S vaccine versus placebo. The receptors come from a person between 18 and 65 years old who received the Ad26.COV2.S COVID-19 vaccine or a placebo.

In DNA, the CDR3 is TGTGCCAGCAGCGTAGGACCGGGACAGTGGGACAATGAGCAGTTCTTC. Amino acid sequence: CASSVGPGQWDNEQFF. This chain uses TRBV9 with TRBJ2-1; 7 nucleotides align to TRBD1. V shed 0 bases and J 5 bases; nucleotides not matched to a gene: 8. This CDR3 comprises 16 residues. CDR1 and CDR2 from the germline V gene are SGDLS and YYNGEE.

The chain links TRBV6-2 or TRBV6-3 to TRBJ1-2; D is undetermined. The CDR3 covers 15 residues. Germline V lookup: CDR1 MNHEY, CDR2 SVGEGT. V lost 4 bases, J lost 1 base, and 13 bases lay in between. The CDR3 DNA follows: TGTGCCAGCAGTTCAGTGGAACGAATTAACTATGGCTACACCTTC. Residues: CASSSVERINYGYTF.

The chain uses TRBV7-2 and TRBJ1-1, with 7 bases matching TRBD1. Germline CDR1 is SGHTA and CDR2 is FQGNSA. Losses at the gene ends were 0 bases for V and 11 bases for J; bases not matched to a gene: 9. This CDR3 comprises 14 residues. The CDR3 DNA follows: TGTGCCAGCAGCTTAGCGACAGGGTTTGGTGGGGCTTTCTTT. Protein sequence: CASSLATGFGGAFF.

The J gene is TRBJ1-2, the V gene TRBV5-4; D unresolved. V shed 0 bases and J shed 3 bases, with 15 bases lying between them. The CDR3 is 16 residues long. The germline CDR1 and CDR2 sequences are SGHNT and YYREEE (reference sequence). CDR3 protein: CASSLVRETTYYGYTF. The CDR3 nucleotides are TGTGCCAGCAGCTTGGTCCGGGAGACGACGTACTATGGCTACACCTTC.

The chain links TRBV7-9 to TRBJ1-2; TRBD1 matches 7 bases. V was clipped by 5 bases and J by 4 bases; unmatched bases: 10. The V gene's germline CDR1 is SEHNR and CDR2 FQNEAQ (reference sequence). This CDR3 comprises 15 residues. CDR3 loop: CASSTLRTGGYGYTF. CDR3 bases: TGTGCCAGCAGCACCCTGCGGACAGGAGGCTATGGCTACACCTTC.

In its sample, this clone was seen a few times. V and J are TRBV7-6 and TRBJ1-5; the D is unclear. This CDR3 comprises 15 residues. The V end was cut by 1 base, the J end by 6 bases, with 13 bases between. Germline values: CDR1 SGHVS, CDR2 FNYEAQ. The CDR3 here is CASSLGMGGGQPQHF. CDR3 DNA sequence: TGTGCCAGCAGCTTAGGCATGGGAGGCGGTCAGCCCCAGCATTTT.

This chain joins TRBV27 and TRBJ2-1; 8 bases map to TRBD1. V trimming: 6 bases; J trimming: 2 bases; junction bases outside the gene matches: 15. Germline CDR1 reads MNHEY; CDR2 reads SMNVEV (reference sequence). The CDR3 length is 18 residues. Here the CDR3 DNA reads TGTGCCAGCAGGAATCTGAAGCAAGCGGACAGGGCCTACAATGAGCAGTTCTTC. Translating it yields CASRNLKQADRAYNEQFF.

This clone was seen a handful of times. The V gene is TRBV9, the J gene TRBJ2-2, with TRBD2 matching over 7 bases. CDR1 SGDLS and CDR2 YYNGEE come from the germline V gene. J lost 6 bases, V lost 5 bases, and 7 bases had no gene match. The CDR3 is 14 amino acids. CDR3 in DNA: TGTGCCAGCAGAGGGACTACGGAGGCCGGGGAGCTGTTTTTT. Protein product: CASRGTTEAGELFF.

J is TRBJ2-2 and V is TRBV3-1 (or the pseudogene TRBV3-2); 12 bases are a match to TRBD2. Per germline, CDR1 LGHDT and CDR2 YNNKEL (reference sequence). The CDR3 is made up of 17 amino acids. Trimming at V came to 1 base and at J to 5 bases, leaving 5 bases not matched to a gene. For the CDR3, the DNA is TGTGCCAGCAGCCAAGGACTAGCGGGAGTTGGGACCGGGGAGCTGTTTTTT. Its translation: CASSQGLAGVGTGELFF.

The V call is TRBV12-1, the J call TRBJ2-1; the DNA was not used to check the table's D call, TRBD2. TRBV12-1 constitutes a pseudogene. The length of the CDR3 is 15 residues. DNA for the CDR3: TGTGCCAACCGCCCTAGCGGGGTCTCCTACAATGAGCAGTTCTTC. This codes for CANRPSGVSYNEQFF.

J is TRBJ1-5 and V is TRBV23-1; no reliable D call. TRBV23-1 is an ORF, and what it does is uncertain. The V end was cut by 6 bases, the J end by 4 bases, with 10 bases between. The CDR3 sequence is 13 residues long. Here the CDR3 reads CASRAPENQPQHF. The CDR3 region has the DNA TGCGCCAGCAGGGCCCCTGAAAATCAGCCCCAGCATTTT.

The rearrangement uses TRBV27 and TRBJ2-7, with TRBD1 matching over 7 bases. This CDR3 spans 12 amino acids. The germline V gene encodes CDR1 MNHEY and CDR2 SMNVEV (reference sequence). J was trimmed by 6 bases and V by 5 bases; bases with no gene match: 4. CDR3 loop: CASSRQGLEQYF. The CDR3 bases are TGTGCCAGCAGTCGACAGGGTCTCGAGCAGTACTTC.

The chain joins TRBV5-1 to TRBJ1-1; no reliable D call. The CDR3 spans 13 residues. With 2 bases removed from V and 3 bases from J, the gap between germline ends came to 8 bases. In germline, CDR1 is SGHRS, CDR2 YFSETQ. CDR3 nucleotides: TGCGCCAGCAGCTTCACCGGGGACACTGAAGCTTTCTTT. Translating it yields CASSFTGDTEAFF.

V and J are TRBV7-2 and TRBJ2-6; D possibly matches TRBD1 or TRBD2 (5 bases each). The CDR3 is 16 residues long. The V gene lost 3 bases and the J gene lost 3 bases, with 12 bases spanning the gap. Germline lookup yields CDR1 SGHTA and CDR2 FQGNSA. Here the CDR3 DNA reads TGTGCCAGCAGCTTGGGTCGGGGCGGTGGGGCCAACGTCCTGACTTTC. Amino acid sequence: CASSLGRGGGANVLTF. Looking up the rest from reference TRBV7-2 and TRBJ2-6 gives the full variable domain: GAGVSQSPSNKVTEKGKDVELRCDPISGHTALYWYRQSLGQGLEFLIYFQGNSAPDKSGLPSDRFSAERTGGSVSTLTIQRTQQEDSAVYLCASSLGRGGGANVLTFGAGSRLTVL.

The V and J genes are TRBV28 and TRBJ1-3; 8 bases match TRBD1. Germline V lookup: CDR1 MDHEN, CDR2 SYDVKM. The CDR3 extends over 16 amino acids. J lost 8 bases, V lost 6 bases, and 15 bases had no gene match. The CDR3 reads CASSSAHGQGADTIYF. DNA of the CDR3: TGTGCCAGCAGCTCTGCACATGGACAGGGAGCAGACACCATATATTTT.

V is TRBV5-1 and J is TRBJ1-1, with TRBD1 identical over 10 bases. Germline V CDR1 and CDR2: SGHRS, YFSETQ. The CDR3 consists of 15 residues. After removal of 5 bases from V and 5 bases from J, the junction contained 9 bases not matched to a gene. CDR3 residues: CASRRQGARETEAFF. DNA for the CDR3: TGCGCCAGCAGGAGACAGGGGGCAAGGGAAACTGAAGCTTTCTTT.

The V and J genes are TRBV18 and TRBJ1-4; D remains unclear. Trimming cost V 1 base and J 7 bases, with 13 bases left between them. Germline V gene lookup returns CDR1 KGHSH and CDR2 LQKENI. The CDR3 spans 15 residues. Written as DNA, the CDR3 is TGTGCCAGCTCACCACATTCGGCCGTGGGTGAAAAACTGTTTTTT. This gives the protein CASSPHSAVGEKLFF.

This clone was detected many times. This chain joins TRBV2 and TRBJ1-2, with 8 nucleotides matching TRBD1. The junction had 13 bases not matched to a gene; V was cut back by 7 bases and J by 3 bases. CDR1 is SNHLY, CDR2 FYNNEI, per germline. The CDR3 spans 16 residues. CDR3 amino acids: CASIETPQGAYYGYTF. The CDR3 DNA sequence: TGTGCCAGCATCGAGACGCCGCAGGGGGCCTACTATGGCTACACCTTC. Complete variable domain (other parts from reference TRBV2 and TRBJ1-2): EPEVTQTPSHQVTQMGQEVILRCVPISNHLYFYWYRQILGQKVEFLVSFYNNEISEKSEIFDDQFSVERPDGSNFTLKIRSTKLEDSAMYFCASIETPQGAYYGYTFGSGTRLTVV.

This chain connects TRBV18 to TRBJ2-5; no firm D call. The CDR3 covers 13 residues. Germline CDR1 and CDR2: KGHSH and LQKENI. V lost 5 bases, J lost 1 base, and 8 bases lay in between. Here the CDR3 DNA reads TGTGCCAGCTCAACTGGGCCCCAAGAGACCCAGTACTTC. Translated, it gives CASSTGPQETQYF.

This clone was seen a single time. The chain employs TRBV9 and TRBJ1-3; TRBD1 might be the D (5 bases). The CDR3 extends over 14 amino acids. Germline V CDR1 and CDR2: SGDLS, YYNGEE. V was pared by 7 bases and J by 1 base, with 12 bases between. The CDR3 DNA reads as TGTGCCAGCGGAATAGGGGTTTCTGGAAACACCATATATTTT. Translating gives CASGIGVSGNTIYF. Combining the CDR3 with reference TRBV9 and TRBJ1-3 gives the whole variable domain DSGVTQTPKHLITATGQRVTLRCSPRSGDLSVYWYQQSLDQGLQFLIQYYNGEERAKGNILERFSAQQFPDLHSELNLSSLELGDSALYFCASGIGVSGNTIYFGEGSWLTVV.